Sequencing of this T cell receptor beta chain was carried out in a study of blood T cell repertoires in COVID-19. Participants in the exposed group had met a COVID-19 case in the 2 weeks before joining the study. Germline CDR1 SGHTA, CDR2 FQGNSA. This CDR3 is built from 13 residues. After removal of 5 bases from V and 14 bases from J, the junction contained 7 bases not matched to a gene. Only in-frame clones appear in the TCRdb table, and some are missing; sequencing was by immunoSEQ multiplex PCR. In the table there are some 270,000 clones, 85% of which are singletons. Sequenced sample: PBMCs or T cells enriched from blood (not recorded which). The J gene is TRBJ2-1, the V gene TRBV7-2, with 12 bases lining up with TRBD2. The sequence came from a woman in her forties or fifties who had been exposed to COVID-19. The CDR3 is CASSQRLAGEEFF. The CDR3 coding sequence is TGTGCCAGCAGCCAACGACTAGCGGGGGAGGAGTTCTTC.